This T cell receptor (beta chain) is from a study of T cell responses to AZD1222 COVID-19 vaccine. Study-level findings and limits: Donors skewed white British and female; clonal diversity was possibly underestimated. Baseline testing showed seropositivity in only six AZD1222 recipients. CD4 TCRs linked to vaccination spanned spike, dominating at 160-218 and 743-854.

With respect to this clone: What it binds is unknown.

Unmatched junction bases numbered 8, after V lost 10 bases and J lost 6 bases. Germline lookup yields CDR1 SNHLY and CDR2 FYNNEI. This CDR3 has 13 amino acids. Some clones are missing from TCRdb's copy, which holds only in-frame ones; the method was immunoSEQ multiplex PCR. This table has about 130,000 clones, approximately 90% appearing once. This chain links TRBV2 with TRBJ2-1; 8 bases are a match to TRBD2. This TCR derives from an adult in good health. The source material was peripheral blood, sampled on day 0 of AZD1222 vaccination. The CDR3 bases are TGTGCCACCAAGGGACTAGGAAGCAATGAGCAGTTCTTC. Its translation is CATKGLGSNEQFF.